This entry lists 8 T cell receptor beta chains sequenced from one sample in a study of cytomegalovirus exposure and HLA in healthy donors. With 60 Vbeta and 13 Jbeta primers, the PCR was carried out. The method was immunoSEQ multiplex PCR; TCRdb's version includes in-frame clones alone and lacks a portion of them. There are about 240,000 clones in the sample; approximately 80% occur only once, and about 7.3% lies in the top ten. The sequencing input was PBMCs. These receptors were taken from a woman in her sixties or seventies in good health and CMV-seropositive.

The chain combines TRBV6-5 with TRBJ1-3, with D unclear. The CDR3 covers 14 residues. V was pared by 2 bases and J by 4 bases, with 9 bases between. Germline V lookup: CDR1 MNHEY, CDR2 SVGAGI. This CDR3 reads CASSYAGKGNTIYF. In DNA form, the CDR3 reads TGTGCCAGCAGTTACGCAGGCAAGGGAAACACCATATATTTT.

The chain employs TRBV12-1 and TRBJ1-1. TRBV12-1 is shown as a pseudogene. The CDR3 totals 12 residues. CDR3 sequence reads: CASSYRNTEAFF. The CDR3 region has the DNA TGTGCCAGCAGCTATAGGAACACTGAAGCTTTCTTT.

This clone has a handful of counts. The chain combines TRBV11-3 with TRBJ2-7; TRBD2 aligns across 12 bases. V trimming: 5 bases; J trimming: 9 bases; junction bases outside the gene matches: 5. Germline V gene sequence: CDR1 SGHNT, CDR2 YENEEA. This CDR3 is 13 amino acids long. CDR3 in amino acids: CASSPGTSGPQYF. CDR3 nucleotides: TGTGCCAGCAGCCCGGGGACTAGCGGGCCGCAGTACTTC.

V gene TRBV7-9 combines with J gene TRBJ1-5; 7 nucleotides match TRBD1. V gave up 5 bases and J gave up 7 bases; unmatched junction bases: 11. The CDR3 contains 15 residues. Germline lookup yields CDR1 SEHNR and CDR2 FQNEAQ (reference sequence). The CDR3 bases are TGTGCCAGCAGCGCCGACAGGGAGTTCCTCCAGCCCCAGCATTTT. This sequence encodes CASSADREFLQPQHF.

V usage is TRBV10-3 and J usage is TRBJ2-3, with TRBD2 identical over 13 bases. Germline V gene data show CDR1 as ENHRY and CDR2 as SYGVKD. The V segment lost 11 bases and the J segment 3 bases; nucleotides outside the gene matches: 11. CDR3 length: 16 amino acids. CDR3 sequence: CAGRRGLAGETDTQYF. DNA of the CDR3: TGTGCCGGAAGGAGAGGACTAGCGGGAGAGACAGATACGCAGTATTTT.

This sequence joins TRBV5-1 and TRBJ1-5; 10 bases fit TRBD1. J lost 4 bases, V lost 3 bases, and 1 base had no gene match. Germline CDR1 and CDR2: SGHRS and YFSETQ. The CDR3 totals 14 residues. CDR3 residues: CASSWGQGNQPQHF. CDR3 nucleotides: TGCGCCAGCAGCTGGGGACAGGGGAATCAGCCCCAGCATTTT.

The V and J genes are TRBV29-1 and TRBJ1-1, with D tentatively TRBD1 (5 bases). The V gene's germline CDR1 is SQVTM and CDR2 ANQGSEA. Trimming took 6 bases from V and 1 from J, leaving 9 bases between them. This CDR3 comprises 12 residues. CDR3 coding DNA: TGCAGCGTAAGCCAGGGGAACACTGAAGCTTTCTTT. This gives the protein CSVSQGNTEAFF.

This chain connects TRBV13 to TRBJ2-2, with D possibly TRBD2 on 6 matching bases. The CDR3 spans 13 residues. V gave up 5 bases and J gave up 6 bases, with 10 bases separating them. From germline, CDR1 is PRHDT and CDR2 FYEKMQ (reference sequence). As DNA, the CDR3 is TGTGCCAGCAGCCAGGGACTTTCCGGGGAGCTGTTTTTT. This gives the protein CASSQGLSGELFF.